These 6 T cell receptor beta chains were all obtained from the same sample, sequenced in a study of cytotoxic CD8 clonotypes in ibrutinib-treated CLL. Clones were sequenced by immunoSEQ multiplex PCR, and TCRdb holds only the in-frame ones, with some missing. The sample lists about 140,000 clones, around 84% occurring once. The sample was PBMCs, taken after 36 months of ibrutinib treatment. The origin of the receptors is a human donor with chronic lymphocytic leukemia.

This chain uses TRBV30 with TRBJ2-5; 8 nucleotides align to TRBD2. The J call is doubtful: the DNA matches TRBJ2-7 better. Germline V gene lookup returns CDR1 GTSNPN and CDR2 SVGIG (reference sequence). This CDR3 is 15 amino acids long. CDR3 nucleotide sequence: TGTGCCTGGGGCCCTAGGGGACTAGTTCACTACGAGCAGTACTTC. This sequence encodes CAWGPRGLVHYEQYF.

The chain has TRBV21-1 and TRBJ1-1; TRBD1 reflects the table's D call only, with no check against the DNA. TRBV21-1 is reported as a pseudogene. This CDR3 spans 14 amino acids. The CDR3 spells CASSLHLPGHEAFF. The CDR3 DNA follows: TGTGCCAGCAGCCTCCACCTCCCAGGACATGAAGCTTTCTTT.

The J gene is TRBJ1-1, the V gene TRBV18; perhaps TRBD1 as D (6 bases). The CDR3 has 13 amino acids. The germline V gene has CDR1 KGHSH and CDR2 LQKENI. V was cut by 3 bases and J by 4 bases, with 9 bases left in between. The CDR3 coding sequence is TGTGCCAGCTCACCCCAGGGGTCCACTGAAGCTTTCTTT. Translation: CASSPQGSTEAFF. The full variable domain, with the rest looked up from reference TRBV18 and TRBJ1-1, is NAGVMQNPRHLVRRRGQEARLRCSPMKGHSHVYWYRQLPEEGLKFMVYLQKENIIDESGMPKERFSAEFPKEGPSILRIQQVVRGDSAAYFCASSPQGSTEAFFGQGTRLTVV.

This clone was recorded a few times. The chain is built from TRBV28 and TRBJ1-2; D ambiguous. V lost 6 bases and J 8 bases, leaving 16 bases between the germline ends. The length of the CDR3 is 13 residues. Looked up from germline, CDR1 is MDHEN and CDR2 is SYDVKM. The CDR3 loop reads CASSPDQVRGYTF. CDR3 DNA sequence: TGTGCCAGCAGCCCGGATCAGGTACGGGGCTACACCTTC.

The V and J genes are TRBV5-1 and TRBJ1-2; perhaps TRBD1 as D (6 bases). Trimming removed 8 bases at V and 6 bases at J, with 17 bases between. Germline V gene lookup returns CDR1 SGHRS and CDR2 YFSETQ. This CDR3 region has 13 residues. CDR3 nucleotides: TGCGCCAGTGGACAGAGCAGCGCAGATGGCTACACCTTC. Protein product: CASGQSSADGYTF.

This clone was picked up a small number of times. The V gene is TRBV18, the J gene TRBJ1-2, with D possibly being TRBD1 (5 bases). V lost 3 bases and J 8 bases, leaving 16 bases between the germline ends. Germline V gene sequence: CDR1 KGHSH, CDR2 LQKENI. There are 14 residues in the CDR3. CDR3 sequence (DNA): TGTGCCAGCTCACCGGAGACGGGGGTTGGCGGCTACACCTTC. Its protein product is CASSPETGVGGYTF.